The rows below give T cell receptor beta chains drawn from one sample of a study of shared clonotypes between healthy human individuals. The table came from immunoSEQ multiplex PCR; TCRdb's copy has only in-frame clones and leaves some out. The sample yields more than 600,000 clones, about 91% seen once. The sample taken for sequencing was naive CD8+ T cells sorted from blood. The receptor set was obtained from a man aged 30-40 years in good health. CDR3s include the opening cysteine and the closing phenylalanine or tryptophan. A D gene is named only where the DNA matches it firmly. Not all rows give a size; the values are once, few, many and, for expanded clones, a class.

V gene	D gene	J gene	clone size	CDR3 protein	CDR3 DNA
TRBV19	TRBD1	TRBJ2-1	.	CASWTGSSYNEQFF	TGTGCCAGCTGGACAGGGTCATCCTACAATGAGCAGTTCTTC
TRBV27	.	TRBJ2-7	once	CASSFGVGGYEQYF	TGTGCCAGCAGTTTTGGCGTAGGGGGCTACGAGCAGTACTTC
TRBV27	TRBD1	TRBJ1-2	.	CASSRQGATGYTF	TGTGCCAGCAGTCGCCAGGGGGCGACTGGCTACACCTTC
TRBV7-2	.	TRBJ2-3	few	CASSSTPMSTDTQYF	TGTGCCAGCAGCTCCACCCCGATGAGCACAGATACGCAGTATTTT
TRBV21-1	.	TRBJ1-4	.	CASSNQTVNNEKLFF	TGTGCCAGCAGCAACCAGACAGTAAATAATGAAAAACTGTTTTTT
TRBV2	TRBD2	TRBJ2-7	.	CASSDGTSASSYEQYF	TGTGCCAGCAGCGATGGGACTAGCGCGTCCTCCTACGAGCAGTACTTC
TRBV7-9	TRBD2	TRBJ2-1	.	CASSHKSGSYNEQFF	TGTGCCAGCAGCCATAAAAGCGGGAGCTACAATGAGCAGTTCTTC
TRBV19	.	TRBJ2-2	.	CASSIDGTGLTGELFF	TGTGCCAGTAGTATAGATGGGACGGGTTTAACCGGGGAGCTGTTTTTT
TRBV27	.	TRBJ2-7	many	CASSFGLNYEQYF	TGTGCCAGCAGTTTCGGACTGAACTACGAGCAGTACTTC
TRBV4-3	TRBD2	TRBJ2-2	.	CASSQDRLAGLTTGELFF	TGCGCCAGCAGCCAAGACCGACTAGCGGGATTAACAACCGGGGAGCTGTTTTTT
TRBV6-1	.	TRBJ1-2	.	CASTELIGYGYTF	TGTGCCAGCACAGAACTCATAGGGTATGGCTACACCTTC
TRBV28	TRBD1	TRBJ1-2	.	CASSTQGGLIYGYTF	TGTGCCAGCAGTACCCAGGGGGGACTCATCTATGGCTACACCTTC
TRBV5-1	.	TRBJ2-7	.	CASSLDGLPLYEQYF	TGCGCCAGCAGCTTGGACGGCTTACCTCTGTACGAGCAGTACTTC
TRBV13	.	TRBJ2-7	.	CASSIPETYEQYF	TGTGCCAGCAGCATCCCGGAGACCTACGAGCAGTACTTC
TRBV7-2	TRBD2	TRBJ2-5	.	CASSSGLAGVGETQYF	TGTGCCAGCAGCTCCGGACTAGCGGGAGTCGGAGAGACCCAGTACTTC
TRBV7-9	TRBD2	TRBJ2-7	once	CASSLVLAGEEQYF	TGTGCCAGCAGCTTAGTTCTAGCGGGAGAGGAGCAGTACTTC
TRBV6-6	.	TRBJ2-3	.	CASNPFSQSDVYTQYF	TGTGCCAGCAACCCCTTCTCGCAGTCAGACGTTTATACGCAGTATTTT
TRBV13	.	TRBJ1-4	once	CASSSGTRGKLFF	TGTGCCAGCAGCTCCGGGACCAGAGGAAAACTGTTTTTT